This TCR beta chain was recovered during a study of blood T cell repertoires in COVID-19. About the study: COVID-19 samples collected from the United States, Italy and Spain covered acute and convalescent phases. Sample material is recorded as cDNA or gDNA derived from T cells, B-cell-depleted T cells, or PBMCs.

Authors' methods: Using reference gene primer amplification, nucleated cell counts were estimated. Sequencing was performed with immunoSEQ multiplex PCR; in TCRdb, only in-frame clones are kept and a portion is missing. V, J and clone size are taken as reported in that table, and D and trimming were inferred from the DNA itself. This sample has about 59,000 clones, with around 79% found just once. V was shortened by 1 base and J by 7 bases, with 14 bases between the two germline ends. CDR3 length: 14 residues. Germline CDR1 and CDR2: SGHNT and YYREEE (reference sequence). This TCR derives from a man in his sixties with acute or convalescent COVID-19. V and J are TRBV5-4 and TRBJ1-2; D remains ambiguous. Material: peripheral blood. The CDR3 sequence: CASSLIVGVGGYTF. The DNA for the CDR3 is TGTGCCAGCAGCTTGATAGTCGGGGTCGGTGGCTACACCTTC.